The present entry profiles one TCR beta chain with its context. Its antigen is not identified. This specimen comes from a study of shared clonotypes between healthy human individuals. Points from the study as a whole: Some clonotypes were shared by all four sorted-subset donors, while others were not shared. The non-shared ones had lower generation probabilities than the shared ones.

Per the germline V gene, CDR1 is SGHTA and CDR2 is FQGNSA. After removal of 1 base from V and 2 bases from J, the junction contained 7 bases not matched to a gene. The CDR3 runs to 16 residues. Positively selected for CCR7, the CD45RO-negative cells used as naive CD8 cells excluded terminally differentiated effector memory CD45RA+ cells. Data came from immunoSEQ multiplex PCR; TCRdb stores just in-frame clones and leaves some out. The sample lists millions of clones, about 95% seen once, with roughly 1% in the top ten. The chain links TRBV7-2 to TRBJ2-5, with 7 positions matching TRBD2. The receptor's source is a man aged 18 to 30 in good health. Sequencing was done on a sample of naive CD8+ T cells sorted from blood. The CDR3 loop reads CASSLGLAEMQETQYF. The CDR3 bases are TGTGCCAGCAGCTTAGGCCTAGCGGAGATGCAAGAGACCCAGTACTTC.